Shown below are 10 T cell receptor beta chains from a single sample sequenced in a study of blood T cell repertoires in COVID-19. Sequenced by immunoSEQ multiplex PCR; TCRdb stores in-frame clones only, minus some. The repertoire holds hundreds of thousands of clones, with about 87% as singletons. Sequencing input: peripheral blood. The receptors were sampled from a man younger than 30 with COVID-19, enrolled during active disease.

The V gene is TRBV11-2, the J gene TRBJ2-3; D is possibly TRBD2 (5 bases). Germline CDR1 reads SGHAT; CDR2 reads FQNNGV. This CDR3 has 14 amino acids. With 3 bases removed from V and 3 bases from J, the gap between germline ends came to 10 bases. The CDR3 nucleotides are TGTGCCAGCAGCTTCGAGGGTCGAACAGATACGCAGTATTTT. As protein: CASSFEGRTDTQYF.

The rearrangement links TRBV11-3 to TRBJ2-5, with TRBD2 matching over 8 bases. In germline, CDR1 is SGHNT, CDR2 YENEEA. This CDR3 comprises 13 residues. V was clipped by 3 bases and J by 3 bases; unmatched bases: 0. CDR3 sequence (DNA): TGTGCCAGCAGCTTTAGCGGGGAAGAGACCCAGTACTTC. Protein: CASSFSGEETQYF.

The chain employs TRBV2 and TRBJ1-6; no clear D. Per the germline V gene, CDR1 is SNHLY and CDR2 is FYNNEI. Deletions cut 6 bases from V and 3 bases from J, with 6 bases between. CDR3 size: 13 residues. CDR3 DNA sequence: TGTGCCAGCAGGGGAGACTATAATTCACCCCTCCACTTT. Translation gives CASRGDYNSPLHF.

The chain combines TRBV6-1 with TRBJ2-7; D not certain. The CDR3 loop spans 15 amino acids. The V end was cut by 2 bases, the J end by 3 bases, with 14 bases between. Germline CDR1 and CDR2: MNHNS and SASEGT. The CDR3 sequence: CASSESWAQSYEQYF. CDR3 bases: TGTGCCAGCAGTGAAAGTTGGGCCCAGAGCTACGAGCAGTACTTC.

The J gene is TRBJ1-2, the V gene TRBV7-2; D gene ambiguous. This CDR3 has 17 amino acids. V was pared by 1 base and J by 3 bases, with 18 bases between. Germline V lookup: CDR1 SGHTA, CDR2 FQGNSA. The CDR3 is CASSLVFAMDFDYGYTF. For the CDR3, the DNA is TGTGCCAGCAGCTTAGTGTTCGCCATGGACTTTGACTATGGCTACACCTTC.

CDR3 loop: CASSLRGGGNQPQHF. The CDR3 DNA reads as TGTGCCAGCAGCTTAAGGGGAGGGGGCAATCAGCCCCAGCATTTT. The chain recombines TRBV7-8 with TRBJ1-5; perhaps TRBD1 as D (5 bases). Germline V gene lookup returns CDR1 SGHVS and CDR2 FQNEAQ. V shed 2 bases and J shed 2 bases, with 10 bases lying between them. The CDR3 has 15 amino acids.

The rearrangement links TRBV11-3 to TRBJ1-1, with D tentatively TRBD1 (5 bases). This CDR3 contains 14 residues. Germline CDR1 and CDR2: SGHNT and YENEEA. The V and J ends lost 5 bases and 5 bases respectively, with 15 bases between them. The DNA of the CDR3 is TGTGCCAGCAGCCGTTTAGGGGAAGGGACTGAAGCTTTCTTT. This sequence encodes CASSRLGEGTEAFF.

This clone was seen more than once but under ten times. This rearrangement joins TRBV29-1 to TRBJ1-1; 7 bases fit TRBD1. V was clipped by 5 bases and J by 0 bases; unmatched bases: 3. The CDR3 runs 13 residues. Germline V gene sequence: CDR1 SQVTM, CDR2 ANQGSEA. Written as DNA, the CDR3 is TGCAGCGTTCTGGGACAGTTGAACACTGAAGCTTTCTTT. Its protein is CSVLGQLNTEAFF.

The V and J genes are TRBV7-9 and TRBJ2-7; D not resolved. Trimming cost V 5 bases and J 5 bases, with 13 bases left between them. The CDR3 consists of 13 residues. Germline V gives CDR1 SEHNR, CDR2 FQNEAQ (reference sequence). CDR3 amino acids: CASSLTVIDEQYF. The CDR3 DNA reads TGTGCCAGCAGCCTCACAGTGATCGACGAGCAGTACTTC.

This clone has just one count. CDR3 DNA: TGTGCCATCAGTGAGTTTTACAGAACCGAGCAGTACTTC. This codes for CAISEFYRTEQYF. The rearrangement links TRBV10-3 to TRBJ2-7; no clear D. The germline V and J ends were trimmed by 1 base and 6 bases, with 10 bases remaining between them. The CDR3 is 13 amino acids. Germline V lookup: CDR1 ENHRY, CDR2 SYGVKD.